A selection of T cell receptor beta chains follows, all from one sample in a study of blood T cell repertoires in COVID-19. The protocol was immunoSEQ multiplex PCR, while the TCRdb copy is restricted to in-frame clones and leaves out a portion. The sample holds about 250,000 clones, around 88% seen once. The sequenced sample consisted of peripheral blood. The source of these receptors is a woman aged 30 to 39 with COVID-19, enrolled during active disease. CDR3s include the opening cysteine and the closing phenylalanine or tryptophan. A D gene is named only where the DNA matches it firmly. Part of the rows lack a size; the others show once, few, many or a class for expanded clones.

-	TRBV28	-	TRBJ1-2	TGTGCCAGCAGTTTAGGGGCAGGGAGGGATGGCTACACCTTC	CASSLGAGRDGYTF
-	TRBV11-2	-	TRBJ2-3	TGTGCCAGCAGCCTTGGCGGGATTGGCACAGATACGCAGTATTTT	CASSLGGIGTDTQYF
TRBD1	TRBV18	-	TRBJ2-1	TGTGCCAGCTCACCACAGGGGGCCGGGGATGAGCAGTTCTTC	CASSPQGAGDEQFF
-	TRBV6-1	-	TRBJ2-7	TGTGCCAGCAGTGAAGAGCCGGGACATAGGGACGAGCAGTACTTC	CASSEEPGHRDEQYF
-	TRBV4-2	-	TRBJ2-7	TGTGCCAGCAGCCAAGGGTTAGATAGCTCCTACGAGCAGTACTTC	CASSQGLDSSYEQYF
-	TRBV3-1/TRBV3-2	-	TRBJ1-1	TGTGCCAGCAGCCAAGACTACCTATCGAGCCCCTCGATTTTT	CASSQDYLSSPSIF
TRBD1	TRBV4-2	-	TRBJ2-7	TGTGCCAGCAGCCAAGGACAGGGGGACGAGCAGTACTTC	CASSQGQGDEQYF
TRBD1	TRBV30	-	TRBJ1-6	TGTGCCTGGAGTCCCGGGACAGGGAAAGGATCACCCCTCCACTTT	CAWSPGTGKGSPLHF
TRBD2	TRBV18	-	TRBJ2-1	TGTGCCAGCTCACCAACACTAGCGGGGGCCTACAATGAGCAGTTCTTC	CASSPTLAGAYNEQFF
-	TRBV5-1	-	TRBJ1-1	TGCGCCAGCAGCTTGGCCGGTAGCCTGAACACTGAAGCTTTCTTT	CASSLAGSLNTEAFF
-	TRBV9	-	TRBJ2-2	TGTGCCAGCAGCGTCAGCTCGGGTGGCCGGGAGCTGTTTTTT	CASSVSSGGRELFF
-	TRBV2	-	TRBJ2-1	TGTGCCAGCAGGGGAAGGGCGGGTGAGCAGTTCTTC	CASRGRAGEQFF
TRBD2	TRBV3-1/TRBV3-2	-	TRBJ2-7	TGTGCCAGCAGCCAAGAGGTGGCGGGGGGTGTCGACGAGCAGTACTTC	CASSQEVAGGVDEQYF
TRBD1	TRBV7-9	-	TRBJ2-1	TGTGCCAGCAGCTTAGAGGGGGCGGCCAGCACAGGCTACAATGAGCAGTTCTTC	CASSLEGAASTGYNEQFF
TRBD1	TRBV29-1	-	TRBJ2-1	TGCAGCGTTCAGGGACAGGGGTTTGGTGTGACCTACAATGAGCAGTTCTTC	CSVQGQGFGVTYNEQFF
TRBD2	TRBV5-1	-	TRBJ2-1	TGCGCCAGCAGCTCAAAATTAGCGGGTAACTCCTACAATGAGCAGTTCTTC	CASSSKLAGNSYNEQFF
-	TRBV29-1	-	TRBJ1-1	TGCAGCGTTGTCCCCCGACTCTCGAACACTGAAGCTTTCTTT	CSVVPRLSNTEAFF
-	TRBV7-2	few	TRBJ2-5	TGTGCCAGCAGCTCGGGTGAGGTGTCCCAGTACTTC	CASSSGEVSQYF
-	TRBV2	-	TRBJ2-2	TGTGCCAGCAGTGAACTTACCCAACTTTATGACGGGGAGCTGTTTTTT	CASSELTQLYDGELFF
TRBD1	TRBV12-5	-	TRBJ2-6	TGTGCTAGTGGTACAGGACAGGGGCACTCTGGGGCCAACGTCCTGACTTTC	CASGTGQGHSGANVLTF
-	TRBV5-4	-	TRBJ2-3	TGTGCCAGCAGCTTCCCTAGCGGCACAGATACGCAGTATTTT	CASSFPSGTDTQYF
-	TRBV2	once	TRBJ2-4	TGTGCCAGCAGTGAAGACACCCTAGCCAAAAACATTCAGTACTTC	CASSEDTLAKNIQYF
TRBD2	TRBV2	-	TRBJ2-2	TGTGCCAGCAGCCTTAGCGGGATGAACACCGGGGAGCTGTTTTTT	CASSLSGMNTGELFF
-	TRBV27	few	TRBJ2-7	TGTGCCAGCAGCCTCAGGGTAGGGATCTACGAGCAGTACTTC	CASSLRVGIYEQYF
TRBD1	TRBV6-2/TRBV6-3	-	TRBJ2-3	TGTGCCAGCAGTTTTGAAGGGACAGGGGGGAATACGCAGTATTTT	CASSFEGTGGNTQYF
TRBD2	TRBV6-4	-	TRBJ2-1	TGTGCCAGCAGTGATTCCGGGACTAGCAGGAATGAGCAGTTCTTC	CASSDSGTSRNEQFF
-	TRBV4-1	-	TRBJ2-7	TGCGCCAGCAGCCAAGGACAGCACTCCTACGAGCAGTACTTC	CASSQGQHSYEQYF
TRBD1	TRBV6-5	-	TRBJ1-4	TGTGCCACCGCGCCCCTCAGGGGGCATGAAAAACTGTTTTTT	CATAPLRGHEKLFF
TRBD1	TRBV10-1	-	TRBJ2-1	TGCGCCAGCAGCGCGACAGGGAGCTCCTACAATGAGCAGTTCTTC	CASSATGSSYNEQFF
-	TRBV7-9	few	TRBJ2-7	TGTGCCAGCAGCTCCCGGACAGAAAGGTGGCCCTCCTACGAGCAGTACTTC	CASSSRTERWPSYEQYF
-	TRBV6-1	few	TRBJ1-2	TGTGCCAGCAGTGAGGGAGGGGCCTTCCCCTATGGCTACACCTTC	CASSEGGAFPYGYTF
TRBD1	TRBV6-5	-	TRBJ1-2	TGTGCCAGCAAAACCGAAATGGACAGGGACTATGGCTACACCTTC	CASKTEMDRDYGYTF
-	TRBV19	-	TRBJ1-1	TGTGCCAGTGGGCGGAACACTGAAGCTTTCTTT	CASGRNTEAFF
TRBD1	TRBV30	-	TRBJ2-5	TGTGCCCGACGACAGGGGCCTAAAGAGACCCAGTACTTC	CARRQGPKETQYF
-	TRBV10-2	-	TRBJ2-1	TGCGCCAGCTACAAAGGCGGGATCAGCTCCTACAATGAGCAGTTCTTC	CASYKGGISSYNEQFF
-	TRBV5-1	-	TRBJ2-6	TGCGCCAGCAGCAGAACTACAGGAGTTGGGGCCAACGTCCTGACTTTC	CASSRTTGVGANVLTF
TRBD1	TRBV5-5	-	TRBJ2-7	TGTGCCAGCAGCTACCCCGGGACAGGGGACTACGAGCAGTACTTC	CASSYPGTGDYEQYF
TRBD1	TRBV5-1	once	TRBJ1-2	TGCGCCAGCAGCAGCGGACAGGGGACGGGCTATGGCTACACCTTC	CASSSGQGTGYGYTF
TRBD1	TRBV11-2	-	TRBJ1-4	TGTGCCAGCAGCCCGGGACAGGGGAATGAAAAACTGTTTTTT	CASSPGQGNEKLFF
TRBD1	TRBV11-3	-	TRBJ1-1	TGTGCCAGCAGCTTAGTAACCGGGACAGGGGTAAACACTGAAGCTTTCTTT	CASSLVTGTGVNTEAFF